This T cell receptor beta chain was retrieved from a study of shared clonotypes between healthy human individuals. Trimming took off 4 bases at V and 4 bases at J, with 10 bases between the two ends. Germline assignment: CDR1 SGHRS and CDR2 YFSETQ. This CDR3 spans 13 amino acids. The authors split each subset's genomic DNA evenly across several immunoSEQ plates. TCRdb keeps only in-frame clones here, not all; method: immunoSEQ multiplex PCR. The table shows about 2.4 million clones, with 93% occurring only once. Donors comprised only Caucasian adults living in Nashville, Tennessee. Regarding the study as a whole: Depth was large, yet rarefaction showed that sorted-subset sequencing was incomplete.

This clone was seen only once. The target antigen is unknown. V and J are TRBV5-1 and TRBJ2-3, with D possibly matching TRBD2 (5 bases). This sequence originates from a man aged 18 to 30 in good health. Some clones in this sample may be carry-over from other donors' samples. The sequencing sample was made of naive CD4+ T cells from PBMCs. As for subset: CD45RA+ positively selected. CDR3 residues: CASSEGGPDTQYF. For the CDR3, the DNA is TGCGCCAGCAGCGAGGGTGGACCAGATACGCAGTATTTT.